This TCR beta chain was sequenced for a study of cytomegalovirus exposure and HLA in healthy donors. Both 60 Vbeta primers and 13 Jbeta primers went into the PCR. Clones were read by immunoSEQ multiplex PCR, and TCRdb kept only the in-frame ones, dropping some. Among about 190,000 clones listed, 70% to 75% were seen once. The germline V gene has CDR1 SGHTA and CDR2 FQGNSA. The CDR3 has 15 residues. Germline trimming cut 1 base from V and 4 bases from J; bases unmatched to any gene: 2. The chain uses TRBV7-2 and TRBJ2-1; 9 bases agree with TRBD2. This clonotype was sampled from a woman aged 25 to 45 in good health and CMV-seropositive. Sequencing input: PBMCs. CDR3 amino acids: CASSLGREGYNEQFF. Written as DNA, the CDR3 is TGTGCCAGCAGCTTAGGGCGGGAGGGTTACAATGAGCAGTTCTTC.